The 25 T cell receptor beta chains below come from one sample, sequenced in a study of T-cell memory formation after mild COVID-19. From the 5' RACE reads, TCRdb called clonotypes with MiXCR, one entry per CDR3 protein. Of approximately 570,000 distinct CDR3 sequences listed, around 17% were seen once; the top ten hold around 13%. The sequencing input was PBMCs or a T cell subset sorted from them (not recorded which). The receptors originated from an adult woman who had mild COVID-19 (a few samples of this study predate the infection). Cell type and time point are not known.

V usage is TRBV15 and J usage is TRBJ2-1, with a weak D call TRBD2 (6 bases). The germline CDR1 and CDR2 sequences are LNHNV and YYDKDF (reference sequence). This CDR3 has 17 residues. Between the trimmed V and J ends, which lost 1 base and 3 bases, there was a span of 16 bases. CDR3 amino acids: CATSRGGTLKIYNEQFF. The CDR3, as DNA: TGTGCCACCAGCAGAGGCGGGACGCTTAAAATCTACAATGAGCAGTTCTTC.

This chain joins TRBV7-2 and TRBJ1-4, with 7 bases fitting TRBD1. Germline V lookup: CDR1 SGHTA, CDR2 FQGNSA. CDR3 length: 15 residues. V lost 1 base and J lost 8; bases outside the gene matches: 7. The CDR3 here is CASSLGGRGEEKLFF. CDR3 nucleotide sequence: TGTGCCAGCAGCTTAGGAGGCAGGGGGGAGGAAAAACTGTTTTTT.

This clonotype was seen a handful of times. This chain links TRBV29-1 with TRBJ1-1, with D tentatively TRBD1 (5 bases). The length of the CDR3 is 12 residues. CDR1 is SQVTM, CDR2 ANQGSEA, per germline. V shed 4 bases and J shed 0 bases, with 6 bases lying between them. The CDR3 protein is CSVGTMNTEAFF. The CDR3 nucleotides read TGCAGCGTTGGGACAATGAACACTGAAGCTTTCTTT.

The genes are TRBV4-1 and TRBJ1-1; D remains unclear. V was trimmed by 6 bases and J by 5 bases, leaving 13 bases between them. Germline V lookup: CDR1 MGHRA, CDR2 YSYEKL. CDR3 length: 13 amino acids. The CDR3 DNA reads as TGCGCCAGCAGTAGGAGGGTAGAGACTGAAGCTTTCTTT. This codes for CASSRRVETEAFF.

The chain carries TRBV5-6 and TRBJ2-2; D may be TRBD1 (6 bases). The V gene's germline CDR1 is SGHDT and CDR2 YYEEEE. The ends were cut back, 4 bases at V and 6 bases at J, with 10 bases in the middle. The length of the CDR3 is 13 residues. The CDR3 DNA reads TGTGCCAGCAGCGCAGAGGGGGCCGGGGAGCTGTTTTTT. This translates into CASSAEGAGELFF.

The CDR3 region is CASSSTGYVPAFF. The CDR3 bases are TGTGCCAGCAGCTCGACAGGGTATGTTCCAGCTTTCTTT. V gene TRBV7-9 combines with J gene TRBJ1-1; 7 nucleotides agree with TRBD1. J lost 10 bases, V lost 4 bases, and 9 bases had no gene match. Per the germline V gene, CDR1 is SEHNR and CDR2 is FQNEAQ (reference sequence). CDR3 length: 13 residues.

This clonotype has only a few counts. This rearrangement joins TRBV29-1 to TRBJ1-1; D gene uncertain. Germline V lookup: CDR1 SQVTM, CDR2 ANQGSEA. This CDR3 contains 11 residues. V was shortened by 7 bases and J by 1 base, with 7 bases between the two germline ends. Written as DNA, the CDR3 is TGCAGCGGTCAGACGAACACTGAAGCTTTCTTT. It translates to CSGQTNTEAFF. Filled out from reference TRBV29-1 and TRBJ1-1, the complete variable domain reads SAVISQKPSRDICQRGTSLTIQCQVDSQVTMMFWYRQQPGQSLTLIATANQGSEATYESGFVIDKFPISRPNLTFSTLTVSNMSPEDSSIYLCSGQTNTEAFFGQGTRLTVV.

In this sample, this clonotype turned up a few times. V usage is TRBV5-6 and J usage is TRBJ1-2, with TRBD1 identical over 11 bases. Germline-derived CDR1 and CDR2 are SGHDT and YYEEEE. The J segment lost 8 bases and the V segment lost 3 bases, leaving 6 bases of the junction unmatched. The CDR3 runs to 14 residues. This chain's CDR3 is CASSSGTGGGGYTF. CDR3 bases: TGTGCCAGCAGCTCCGGGACAGGGGGAGGAGGCTACACCTTC. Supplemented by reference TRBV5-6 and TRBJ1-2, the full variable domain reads DAGVTQSPTHLIKTRGQQVTLRCSPKSGHDTVSWYQQALGQGPQFIFQYYEEEERQRGNFPDRFSGHQFPNYSSELNVNALLLGDSALYLCASSSGTGGGGYTFGSGTRLTVV.

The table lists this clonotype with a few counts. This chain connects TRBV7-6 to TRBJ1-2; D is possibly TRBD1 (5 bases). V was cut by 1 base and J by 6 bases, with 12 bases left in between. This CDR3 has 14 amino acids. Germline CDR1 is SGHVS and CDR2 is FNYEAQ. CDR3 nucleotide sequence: TGTGCCAGCAGCTTAGACGGAGGGGCCGATGGCTACACCTTC. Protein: CASSLDGGADGYTF.

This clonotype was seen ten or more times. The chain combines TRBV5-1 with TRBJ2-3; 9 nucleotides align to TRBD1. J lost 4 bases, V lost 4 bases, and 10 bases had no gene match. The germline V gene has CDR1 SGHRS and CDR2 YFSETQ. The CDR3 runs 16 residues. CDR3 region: CASSLAGTGTPDTQYF. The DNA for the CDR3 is TGCGCCAGCAGCCTGGCCGGGACAGGGACCCCAGATACGCAGTATTTT.

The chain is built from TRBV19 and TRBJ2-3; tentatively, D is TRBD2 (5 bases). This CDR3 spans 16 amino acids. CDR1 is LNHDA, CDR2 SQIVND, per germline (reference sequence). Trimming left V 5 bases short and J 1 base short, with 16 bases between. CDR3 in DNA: TGTGCCAGTAGTGTACCCGGGAACTTCCGCACAGATACGCAGTATTTT. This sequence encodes CASSVPGNFRTDTQYF.

The CDR3 here is CASSPRGGRMNTEAFF. The CDR3 nucleotides read TGTGCCAGCAGCCCCCGAGGAGGGAGGATGAACACTGAAGCTTTCTTT. This chain connects TRBV9 to TRBJ1-1; no clear D. V was pared by 4 bases and J by 0 bases, with 16 bases between. Germline V gives CDR1 SGDLS, CDR2 YYNGEE. This CDR3 is 16 amino acids long.

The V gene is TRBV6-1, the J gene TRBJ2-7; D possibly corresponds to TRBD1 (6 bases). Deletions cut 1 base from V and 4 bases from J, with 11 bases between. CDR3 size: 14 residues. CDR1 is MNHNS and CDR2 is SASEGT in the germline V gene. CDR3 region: CASSEVGAGYEQYF. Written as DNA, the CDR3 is TGTGCCAGCAGTGAAGTGGGGGCTGGATACGAGCAGTACTTC.

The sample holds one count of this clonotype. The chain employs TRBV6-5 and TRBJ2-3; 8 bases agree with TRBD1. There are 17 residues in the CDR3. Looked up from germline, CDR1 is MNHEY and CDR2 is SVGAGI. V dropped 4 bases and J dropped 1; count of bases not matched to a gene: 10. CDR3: CASSSLQGALGTDTQYF. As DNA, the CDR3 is TGTGCCAGCAGTTCACTTCAGGGGGCTCTGGGCACAGATACGCAGTATTTT.

The CDR3 nucleotides are TGCAGCGTTGAAGGACTAGCGGGTCGTTACGAGCAGTACTTC. Translation: CSVEGLAGRYEQYF. This chain connects TRBV29-1 to TRBJ2-7; 10 nucleotides line up with TRBD2. The trim removed 1 base at V and 4 bases at J, leaving 4 bases unmatched. Per the germline V gene, CDR1 is SQVTM and CDR2 is ANQGSEA. The CDR3 runs 14 residues.

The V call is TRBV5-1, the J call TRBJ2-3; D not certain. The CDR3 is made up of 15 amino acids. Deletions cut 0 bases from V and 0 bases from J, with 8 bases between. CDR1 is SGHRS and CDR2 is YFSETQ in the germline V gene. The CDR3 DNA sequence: TGCGCCAGCAGCTTGGCCGTTTCTAGCACAGATACGCAGTATTTT. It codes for CASSLAVSSTDTQYF.

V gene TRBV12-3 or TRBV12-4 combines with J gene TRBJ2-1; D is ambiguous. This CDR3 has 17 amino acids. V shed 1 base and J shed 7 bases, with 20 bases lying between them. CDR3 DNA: TGTGCCAGCAGTTTAGAAGCCTCGCGCGGACCGTATAATGAGCAGTTCTTC. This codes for CASSLEASRGPYNEQFF.

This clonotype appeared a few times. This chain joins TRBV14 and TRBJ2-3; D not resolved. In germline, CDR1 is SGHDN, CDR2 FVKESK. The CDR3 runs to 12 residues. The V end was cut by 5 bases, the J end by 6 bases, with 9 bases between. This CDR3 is CASSYGRDTQYF. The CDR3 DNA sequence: TGTGCCAGCAGCTACGGAAGGGATACGCAGTATTTT.

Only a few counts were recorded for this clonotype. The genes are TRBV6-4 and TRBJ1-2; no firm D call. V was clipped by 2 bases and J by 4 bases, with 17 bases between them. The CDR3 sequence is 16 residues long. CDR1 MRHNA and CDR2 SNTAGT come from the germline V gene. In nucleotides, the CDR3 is TGTGCCAGCAGTGACACTTTCGGACGGCCCGCCTATGGCTACACCTTC. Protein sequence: CASSDTFGRPAYGYTF.

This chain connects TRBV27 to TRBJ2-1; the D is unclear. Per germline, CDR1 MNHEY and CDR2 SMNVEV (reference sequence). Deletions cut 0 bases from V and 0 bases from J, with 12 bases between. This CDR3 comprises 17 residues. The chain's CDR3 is CASSLSLGFSSYNEQFF. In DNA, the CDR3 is TGTGCCAGCAGTTTATCCCTCGGATTTAGCTCCTACAATGAGCAGTTCTTC.

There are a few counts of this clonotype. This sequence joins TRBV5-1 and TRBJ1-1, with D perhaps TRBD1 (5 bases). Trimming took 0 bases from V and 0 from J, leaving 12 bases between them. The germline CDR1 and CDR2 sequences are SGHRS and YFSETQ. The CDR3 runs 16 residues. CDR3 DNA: TGCGCCAGCAGCTTGGCCCCCGCAGGGATGAACACTGAAGCTTTCTTT. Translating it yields CASSLAPAGMNTEAFF.

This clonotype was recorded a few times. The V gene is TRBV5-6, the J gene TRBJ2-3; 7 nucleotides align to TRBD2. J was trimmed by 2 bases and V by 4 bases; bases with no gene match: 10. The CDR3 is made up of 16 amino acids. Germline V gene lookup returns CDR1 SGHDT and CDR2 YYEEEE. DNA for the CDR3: TGTGCCAGCAGCCCCGAAAGGGAGGGCCCCACAGATACGCAGTATTTT. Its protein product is CASSPEREGPTDTQYF.

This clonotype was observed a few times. The CDR3 loop is CASSDSGQGAGELFF. DNA for the CDR3: TGTGCCAGCAGTGACTCGGGACAGGGAGCCGGGGAGCTGTTTTTT. The chain joins TRBV6-4 to TRBJ2-2, with 9 bases matching TRBD1. The CDR3 consists of 15 residues. Trimming cost V 0 bases and J 6 bases; bases outside gene matches: 2. Germline CDR1 and CDR2: MRHNA and SNTAGT.

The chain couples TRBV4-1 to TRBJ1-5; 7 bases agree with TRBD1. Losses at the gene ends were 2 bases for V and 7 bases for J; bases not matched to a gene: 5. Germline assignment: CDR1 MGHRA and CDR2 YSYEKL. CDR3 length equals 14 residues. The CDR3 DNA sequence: TGCGCCAGCAGCCAAACAGGGGATGAGCAGCCCCAGCATTTT. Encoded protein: CASSQTGDEQPQHF.

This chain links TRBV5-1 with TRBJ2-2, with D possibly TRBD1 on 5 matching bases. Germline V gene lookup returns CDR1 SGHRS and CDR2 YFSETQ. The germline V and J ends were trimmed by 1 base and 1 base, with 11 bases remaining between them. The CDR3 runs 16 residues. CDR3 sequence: CASSLLVGRNTGELFF. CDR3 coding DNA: TGCGCCAGCAGCTTGTTGGTGGGGCGGAACACCGGGGAGCTGTTTTTT. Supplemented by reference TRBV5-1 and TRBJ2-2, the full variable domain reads KAGVTQTPRYLIKTRGQQVTLSCSPISGHRSVSWYQQTPGQGLQFLFEYFSETQRNKGNFPGRFSGRQFSNSRSEMNVSTLELGDSALYLCASSLLVGRNTGELFFGEGSRLTVL.